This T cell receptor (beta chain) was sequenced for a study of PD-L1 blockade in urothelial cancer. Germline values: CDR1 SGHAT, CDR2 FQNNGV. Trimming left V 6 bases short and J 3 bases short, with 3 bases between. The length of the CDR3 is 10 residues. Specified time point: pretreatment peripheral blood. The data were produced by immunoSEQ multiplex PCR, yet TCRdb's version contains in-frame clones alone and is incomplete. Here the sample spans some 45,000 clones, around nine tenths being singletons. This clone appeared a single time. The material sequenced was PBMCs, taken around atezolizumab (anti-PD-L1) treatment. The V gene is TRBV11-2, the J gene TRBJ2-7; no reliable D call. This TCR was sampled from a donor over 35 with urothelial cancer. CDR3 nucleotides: TGTGCCAGCAGTCTCTACGAGCAGTACTTC. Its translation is CASSLYEQYF.